A single sample gave rise to the 9 T cell receptor beta chains below, sequenced in a study of regulatory T cells in long-lasting Graves disease. Relying on iRepertoire HTBI primers and Arm-PCR of CDR3 regions, the team built TCR beta libraries. MiXCR, run by TCRdb on the multiplex PCR reads, gives a single entry per CDR3 protein. This repertoire shows over 250,000 distinct CDR3 sequences, 20% to 25% found once; its top ten account for more than 50%. Time point reported: persistent/refractory GD, antithyroid drugs over 5 years with positive TRAb. Generation of the TCR library employed RNA extracted from PBMCs. The source material was peripheral blood mononuclear cells (PBMCs), sampled when the disease was refractory, from a patient treated with antithyroid drugs. The receptors were gathered from a female donor with Graves disease.

This clonotype was seen more than once but under ten times. V and J are TRBV20-1 and TRBJ2-5; a weak D match, TRBD2 (6 bases). Germline V gene lookup returns CDR1 DFQATT and CDR2 SNEGSKA (reference sequence). The CDR3 extends over 16 amino acids. Trimming left V 0 bases short and J 5 bases short, with 19 bases between. The CDR3 loop reads CSARDLDTSRGETQYF. The CDR3 DNA follows: TGCAGTGCTAGAGATCTGGACACGTCCCGGGGGGAGACCCAGTACTTC.

This clonotype turned up a few times. The gene calls are TRBV30 and TRBJ2-7, with 10 bases fitting TRBD1. Trimming took 0 bases from V and 1 from J; bases not matched to a gene: 3. Germline values: CDR1 GTSNPN, CDR2 SVGIG (reference sequence). The CDR3 has 15 residues. The DNA for the CDR3 is TGTGCCTGGAGTGTGGGGACAGGGGTATCCTACGAGCAGTACTTC. It is translated as CAWSVGTGVSYEQYF.

The V gene is TRBV6-5, the J gene TRBJ1-1; D call uncertain. Deletions cut 0 bases from V and 3 bases from J, with 8 bases between. CDR1 is MNHEY and CDR2 is SVGAGI in the germline V gene. The CDR3 is 14 residues long. The CDR3 sequence is CASSYSISYTEAFF. The CDR3 DNA sequence: TGTGCCAGCAGTTACTCAATCAGTTACACTGAAGCTTTCTTT.

This clonotype was recorded at least ten times. This chain connects TRBV7-2 to TRBJ2-5, with D unresolved. Trimming cost V 5 bases and J 5 bases, with 21 bases left between them. The CDR3 contains 16 residues. Germline assignment: CDR1 SGHTA and CDR2 FQGNSA. CDR3: CASSTTQYQLRETQYF. CDR3 DNA sequence: TGTGCCAGCAGCACTACCCAGTATCAACTTCGGGAGACCCAGTACTTC.

This clonotype was seen a single time. V is TRBV20-1 and J is TRBJ1-4; D gene uncertain. The CDR3 runs to 13 residues. Germline V gene sequence: CDR1 DFQATT, CDR2 SNEGSKA (reference sequence). The CDR3 region is CAGLRATNEKLFF. Here the CDR3 DNA reads TGCGCGGGTCTCCGGGCAACTAATGAAAAACTGTTTTTT.

This chain links TRBV28 with TRBJ2-1; 7 bases align to TRBD2. Trimming cost V 6 bases and J 2 bases; bases outside gene matches: 4. CDR3 length equals 14 residues. Germline V gene lookup returns CDR1 MDHEN and CDR2 SYDVKM. Here the CDR3 DNA reads TGTGCCAGCAGCCCGGGACTACCCTACAATGAGCAGTTCTTC. Amino acid sequence: CASSPGLPYNEQFF.

V usage is TRBV7-2 and J usage is TRBJ1-2; 8 nucleotides align to TRBD1. The CDR3 contains 15 residues. The trim removed 1 base at V and 5 bases at J, leaving 6 bases unmatched. Per germline, CDR1 SGHTA and CDR2 FQGNSA. The CDR3 protein is CASSLGRGPGYGYTF. The DNA of the CDR3 is TGTGCCAGCAGCTTAGGCAGGGGGCCGGGATATGGCTACACCTTC.

At least ten counts were recorded for this clonotype. The CDR3 bases are TGCAGTGCTAGTAGGGGCTCAGACTATGGCTACACCTTC. Residues: CSASRGSDYGYTF. The chain is built from TRBV20-1 and TRBJ1-2, with D maybe TRBD1 (5 bases). The germline V and J ends were trimmed by 3 bases and 3 bases, with 11 bases remaining between them. The CDR3 contains 13 residues. The V gene's germline CDR1 is DFQATT and CDR2 SNEGSKA (reference sequence).

The sample holds many counts of this clonotype. The genes are TRBV19 and TRBJ1-5, with D unresolved. This CDR3 region has 15 residues. Germline assignment: CDR1 LNHDA and CDR2 SQIVND (reference sequence). V gave up 3 bases and J gave up 5 bases, with 14 bases separating them. The CDR3 loop is CASSMGRKPDQPQHF. CDR3 bases: TGTGCCAGTAGTATGGGTAGGAAACCAGATCAGCCCCAGCATTTT.